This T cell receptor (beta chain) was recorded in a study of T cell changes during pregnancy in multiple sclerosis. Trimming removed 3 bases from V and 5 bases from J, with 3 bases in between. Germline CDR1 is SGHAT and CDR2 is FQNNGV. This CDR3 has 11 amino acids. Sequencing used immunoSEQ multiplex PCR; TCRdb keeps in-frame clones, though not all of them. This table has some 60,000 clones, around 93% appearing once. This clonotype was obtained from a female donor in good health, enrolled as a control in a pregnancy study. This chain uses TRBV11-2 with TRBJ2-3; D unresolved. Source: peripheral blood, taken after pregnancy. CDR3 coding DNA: TGTGCCAGCAGCTTCGGAGATACGCAGTATTTT. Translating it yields CASSFGDTQYF.